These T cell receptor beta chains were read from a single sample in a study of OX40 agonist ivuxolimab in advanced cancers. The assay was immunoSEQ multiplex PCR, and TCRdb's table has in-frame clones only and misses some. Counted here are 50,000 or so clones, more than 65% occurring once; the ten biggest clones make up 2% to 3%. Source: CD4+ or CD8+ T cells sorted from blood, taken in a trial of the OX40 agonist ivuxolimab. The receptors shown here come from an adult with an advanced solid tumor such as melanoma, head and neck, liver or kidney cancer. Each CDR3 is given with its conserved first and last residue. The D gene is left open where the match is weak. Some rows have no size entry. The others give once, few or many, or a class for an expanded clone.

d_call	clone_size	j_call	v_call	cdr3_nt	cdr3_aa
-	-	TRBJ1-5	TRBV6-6	TGTGCCAGCAGAGACCCGGGCAGCAATCAGCCCCAGCATTTT	CASRDPGSNQPQHF
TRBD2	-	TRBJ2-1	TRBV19	TGTGCCAGTAGGGAGCGGGGCCCGGGGAGGGGCAATGAGCAGTTCTTC	CASRERGPGRGNEQFF
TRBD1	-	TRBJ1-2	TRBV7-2	TGTGCCAGCAGCCACCGGGACAGGGACGGCTATGGCTACACCTTT	CASSHRDRDGYGYTF
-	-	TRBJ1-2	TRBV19	TGTGCCAGTACTTATTCGGGTACTCTCTATGGCTACACCTTC	CASTYSGTLYGYTF
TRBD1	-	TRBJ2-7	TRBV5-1	TGCGCCAGCAGTATTCGACAGGGTATCAACGAGCAGTACTTC	CASSIRQGINEQYF
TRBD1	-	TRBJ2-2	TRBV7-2	TGTGCCAGCATCCTAGACAGGGGGCCTGAAATCGGGGAGCTGTTTTTT	CASILDRGPEIGELFF
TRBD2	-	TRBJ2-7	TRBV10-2	TGCGCCAGCAGTGTAGCGGGAGGGTCCTACGAGCAGTACTTC	CASSVAGGSYEQYF
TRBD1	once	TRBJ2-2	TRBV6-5	TGTGCCAGCAGAGTAGCCCAGGGGGCCGGGGAGCTGTTTTTT	CASRVAQGAGELFF
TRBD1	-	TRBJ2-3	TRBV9	TGTGCCAGCAGCCCCCGGGACAGGCTAACAGATACGCGGTATTTT	CASSPRDRLTDTRYF
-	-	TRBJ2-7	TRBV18	TGTGCCAGCTCACCAACCCTTTCGGGGCGAAGTCCTCGCGAGCAGTACTTC	CASSPTLSGRSPREQYF
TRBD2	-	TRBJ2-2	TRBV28	TGTGCCAGCAGTATTTGGAGACTAGCGGGAGGGCCAAACACCGGGGAGCTGTTTTTT	CASSIWRLAGGPNTGELFF
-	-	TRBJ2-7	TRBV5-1	TGCGCCAGCAGCTTGGCGGCGACCAACGCCTACGAGCAGTACTTC	CASSLAATNAYEQYF
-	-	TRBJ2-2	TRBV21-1	TGTGCCAGCAGCAATCGGACAGGAGAAGTCACCGGGGAGCTGTTTTTT	CASSNRTGEVTGELFF
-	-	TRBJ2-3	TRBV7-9	TGTGCCAGCAGCTCGGGGGTCAACACAGATACGCAGTATTTT	CASSSGVNTDTQYF
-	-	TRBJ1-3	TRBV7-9	TGTGCCAGCAGCTTGGGGGCTAGTGGAAACACCATATATTTT	CASSLGASGNTIYF
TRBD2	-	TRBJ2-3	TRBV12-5	TGTGCTAGTGGTTTGGTACTACTAGCGGGGACCACAGATACGCAGTATTTT	CASGLVLLAGTTDTQYF
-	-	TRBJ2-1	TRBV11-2	TGTGCCAGCAGCTTAGAAAGGTACAATGAGCAGTTCTTC	CASSLERYNEQFF
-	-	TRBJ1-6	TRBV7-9	TGTGCCAGCAGCTTAGAGCCGGCGGATAATAATTCACCCCTCCACTTT	CASSLEPADNNSPLHF
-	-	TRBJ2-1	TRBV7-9	TGTGCCAGCAGCTCCGGGAACAATAGGTACAATGAGCAGTTCTTC	CASSSGNNRYNEQFF
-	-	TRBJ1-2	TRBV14	TGTGCCAGCAGCCAAGTCTTGGGGGCGGATGGCTACACCTTC	CASSQVLGADGYTF
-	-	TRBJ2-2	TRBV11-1	TGTGCCAGCACCCTTAGCTTGGGCGGGGAGCTGTTTTTT	CASTLSLGGELFF
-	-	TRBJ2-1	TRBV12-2	TGTGCAAGTCGCTTAGCCGGGACTAGCGGGAGTAGGAATGAGCAGTTCTTC	CASRLAGTSGSRNEQFF
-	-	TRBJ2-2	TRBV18	TGTGCCAGCTCACCGCTAAACCCGACGGCGAACACCGGGGAGCTGTTTTTT	CASSPLNPTANTGELFF
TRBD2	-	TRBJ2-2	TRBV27	TGTGCCAGCAGATTTAGCGGGAGGGTAACCGGGGAGCTGTTTTTT	CASRFSGRVTGELFF
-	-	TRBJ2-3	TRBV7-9	TGTGCCAGCAGCCCCCCGGCTGAAGATACGCAGTATTTT	CASSPPAEDTQYF
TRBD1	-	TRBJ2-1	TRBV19	TGTGCCAGTAGTATAACAAAAGGGACAGGGGGTTTTAATGAGCAGTTCTTC	CASSITKGTGGFNEQFF
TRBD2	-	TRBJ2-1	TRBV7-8	TGTGCCAGCAGCTTTAGCGGGAGGACTTACAATGAGCAGTTCTTC	CASSFSGRTYNEQFF
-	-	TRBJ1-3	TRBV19	TGTGCCAGTAGTATAGCTGCCGACTCTGGAAACACCATATATTTT	CASSIAADSGNTIYF
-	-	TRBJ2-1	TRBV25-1	TGTGCCAGCAGTGCCCACGGGGGGCAAGGGCAGTTCTTC	CASSAHGGQGQFF
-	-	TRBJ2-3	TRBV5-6	TGTGCCAGCAGCTTGGCCGTCTCGGCTAGCACAGATACGCAGTATTTT	CASSLAVSASTDTQYF
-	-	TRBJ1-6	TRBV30	TGTGCCTGGAGTGCTGGGTATAATTCACCCCTCCACTTT	CAWSAGYNSPLHF
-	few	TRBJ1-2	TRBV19	TGTGCCAGTAGTATCCAGTGGGGTGACTACACCTTC	CASSIQWGDYTF
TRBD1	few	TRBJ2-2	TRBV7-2	TGTGCCAGCAGCTTATATAGGCAGGGGGCCGGGGAGCTGTTTTTT	CASSLYRQGAGELFF
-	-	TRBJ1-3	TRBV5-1	TGCGCCAGCAGCTTAAATGGGGTGACAAACACCATATATTTT	CASSLNGVTNTIYF
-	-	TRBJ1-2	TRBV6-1	TGTGCCAGCAGTGAGGGACCCGCAGATACTAACTATGGCTACACCTTC	CASSEGPADTNYGYTF
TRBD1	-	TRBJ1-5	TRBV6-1	TGTGCCAGCAGGCGGACAGGGGATCAGCCCCAGCATTTT	CASRRTGDQPQHF
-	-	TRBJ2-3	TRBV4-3	TGCGCCAGCAGCCAAGAGGCTCTGTCTGCAGATACGCAGTATTTT	CASSQEALSADTQYF
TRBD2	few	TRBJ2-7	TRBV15	TGTGCCACCAGCAGAGATAAGGGCGGGAGTGGGGAGCAGTACTTC	CATSRDKGGSGEQYF
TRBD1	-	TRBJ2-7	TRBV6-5	TGTGCCAGCAGTAGGGACAGAACCTACGAGCAGTACTTC	CASSRDRTYEQYF
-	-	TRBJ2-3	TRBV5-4	TGTGCCAGCAGCTTGGGCCTCCAGGGCACAGATACGCAGTATTTT	CASSLGLQGTDTQYF
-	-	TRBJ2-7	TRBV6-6	TGTGCCAGCAAGCAGGGATCCCGGTACGAGCAGTACTTC	CASKQGSRYEQYF
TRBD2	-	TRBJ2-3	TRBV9	TGTGCCAGCAGCGTAGCTGGAACGGGAGGGCCCTTAACAGATACGCAGTATTTT	CASSVAGTGGPLTDTQYF
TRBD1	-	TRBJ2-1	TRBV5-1	TGCGCCAGCAGCTTGAGGCAGGGGGCAAACAATGAGCAGTTCTTC	CASSLRQGANNEQFF
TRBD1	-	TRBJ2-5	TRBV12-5	TGTGCTAGTGGCCCCGGGACAGCCTCCGTACAAGAGACCCAGTACTTC	CASGPGTASVQETQYF
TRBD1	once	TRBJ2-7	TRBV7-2	TGTGCCAGCAGCTTAGAGGTCAGGGGGCTGTACGAGCAGTACTTC	CASSLEVRGLYEQYF
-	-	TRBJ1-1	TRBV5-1	TGCGCCAGCAGCTTGGACACGGTCGACACTGAAGCTTTCTTT	CASSLDTVDTEAFF
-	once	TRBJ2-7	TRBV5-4	TGCGCCAGCAGCCAAGAAACGGGACTCACCTACGAGCAGTACTTC	CASSQETGLTYEQYF
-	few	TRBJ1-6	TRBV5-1	TGCGCCAGCAGCTTGGTGGGGGCAAATTCACCCCTCCACTTT	CASSLVGANSPLHF
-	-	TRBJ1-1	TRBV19	TGTGCCAGTAGTATAACAGGAGATAACACTGAAGCTTTCTTT	CASSITGDNTEAFF
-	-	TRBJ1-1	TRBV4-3	TGCGCCAGCAGCCAAGTGGGGGCCACCAGGGGATTGAACACTGAAGCTTTCTTT	CASSQVGATRGLNTEAFF
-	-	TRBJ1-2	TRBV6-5	TGTGCCAGCAGAGGGAGGGAGGGGTACTATGGCTACACCTTC	CASRGREGYYGYTF
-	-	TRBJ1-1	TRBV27	TGTGCCAGCAGTTCTGACAGCCCTTGGCAATCTGAAGCTTTCTTT	CASSSDSPWQSEAFF
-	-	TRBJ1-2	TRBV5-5	TGTGCCAGCAGCACCGGGCCTCGCTATGGCTACACCTTC	CASSTGPRYGYTF
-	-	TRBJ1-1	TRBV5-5	TGTGCCAGCAGCAGTCAAACAGGGACCGCTCATCACATCACTGAAGCTTTCTTT	CASSSQTGTAHHITEAFF
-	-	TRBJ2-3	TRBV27	TGTGCCAACAATCCGGAGACATCAAGGCCAGATACGCAGTATTTT	CANNPETSRPDTQYF
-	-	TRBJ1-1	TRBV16	TGTGCCAGCAGCCTCTTAAACACTGAAGCTTTCTTT	CASSLLNTEAFF
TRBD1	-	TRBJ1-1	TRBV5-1	TGCGCCAGCAGCCTGGAACAGGGGACTGAAGCTTTCTTT	CASSLEQGTEAFF
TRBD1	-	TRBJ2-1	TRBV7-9	TGTGCCAGCAGCCCCGACAGGGACAATGAGCAGTTCTTC	CASSPDRDNEQFF
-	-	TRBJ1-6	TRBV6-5	TGTGCCAGCAGCCAGACAGTAAATAATTCACCCCTCCACTTT	CASSQTVNNSPLHF